This T cell receptor (beta chain) emerged from a study of identical twins. This clonotype was seen more than once but under ten times. Antigen: not known. Findings and limits, study-wide: Invariant T cells like MAIT and iNKT could partly confound the zero-insertion analyses.

The germline gives CDR1 LGHDT, CDR2 YNNKEL (reference sequence). Deletions cut 1 base from V and 2 bases from J, with 12 bases between. The CDR3 sequence is 15 residues long. TCRdb called the 5' RACE reads again in MiXCR, with one record for every CDR3 protein. The data contain about 690,000 distinct CDR3 sequences, 21% of them singletons. These data were likewise used in another study, on T cells expressing NK-cell markers. From that second work: The CD3+CD56-NKG2C+ fraction of four donors was likewise dominated by these clonotypes.

This rearrangement joins TRBV3-1 to TRBJ2-7, with D unresolved. The sequenced sample consisted of PBMCs. This TCR came from a woman between 18 and 30 years old in good health. The CDR3 loop reads CASSQGSIPPYEQYF. CDR3 nucleotides: TGTGCCAGCAGCCAAGGAAGTATTCCGCCCTACGAGCAGTACTTC.